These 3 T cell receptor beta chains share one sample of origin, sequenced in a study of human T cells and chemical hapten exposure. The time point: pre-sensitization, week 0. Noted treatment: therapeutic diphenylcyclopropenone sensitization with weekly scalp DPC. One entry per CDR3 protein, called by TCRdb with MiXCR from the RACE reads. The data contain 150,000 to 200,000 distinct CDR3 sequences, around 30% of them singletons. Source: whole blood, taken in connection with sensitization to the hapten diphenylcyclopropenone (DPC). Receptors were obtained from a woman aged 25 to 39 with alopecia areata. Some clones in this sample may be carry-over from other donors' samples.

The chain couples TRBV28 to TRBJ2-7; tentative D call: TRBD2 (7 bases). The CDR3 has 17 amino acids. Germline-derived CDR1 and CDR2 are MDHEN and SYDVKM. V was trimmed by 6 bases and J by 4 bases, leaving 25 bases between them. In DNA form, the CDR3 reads TGTGCCAGCAGGCTTTACCCTGGGGGGGGCGGCGGTTACGAGCAGTACTTC. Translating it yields CASRLYPGGGGGYEQYF.

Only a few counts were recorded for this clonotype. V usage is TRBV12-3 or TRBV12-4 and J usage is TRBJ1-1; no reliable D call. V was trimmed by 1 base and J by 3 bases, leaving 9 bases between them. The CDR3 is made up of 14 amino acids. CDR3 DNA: TGTGCCAGCAGTTTAGATAGAAGAGACACTGAAGCTTTCTTT. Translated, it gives CASSLDRRDTEAFF.

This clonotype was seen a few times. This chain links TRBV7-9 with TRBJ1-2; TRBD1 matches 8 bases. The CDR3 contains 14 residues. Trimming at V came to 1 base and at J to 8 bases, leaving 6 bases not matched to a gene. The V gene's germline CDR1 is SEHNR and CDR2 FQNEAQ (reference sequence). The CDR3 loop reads CASSLGQGAFGYTF. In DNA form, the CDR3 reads TGTGCCAGCAGCTTAGGGCAGGGGGCGTTCGGCTACACCTTC.